Shown below are 14 T cell receptor beta chains from a single sample sequenced in a study of T cells in Graves' hyperthyroidism and ophthalmopathy (dated by TCRdb to the late 2010s). Receptor libraries were prepared by multiplex PCR. The instrument given in TCRdb is Illumina HiSeq 2000. TCR beta CDR3 regions were amplified from RNA transcripts. For the first round of RT-PCR on the TCR CDR3, the HTBI primer set was used together with the Qiagen OneStep RT-PCR kit. The public reads were reanalyzed by TCRdb: fastp trimming at Q25, MiXCR alignment, in-frame beta chains only. A single entry per CDR3 protein holds the most common genes and DNA from its merged rows. The sample table holds under 130,000 distinct CDR3 sequences, of which 47% were seen once. Clones ranked in the top ten supply about 26% of the sample. The sequencing input was blood. The receptors were sampled from a man aged 40-49 years with Graves' hyperthyroidism.

This clonotype was observed at least ten times. Here the CDR3 reads CASSIGWSGFSTDTQYF. For the CDR3, the DNA is TGTGCCAGTAGTATCGGGTGGTCGGGCTTTAGCACAGATACGCAGTATTTT. This rearrangement joins TRBV19 to TRBJ2-3, with D unclear. The CDR3 is made up of 17 amino acids. V was clipped by 3 bases and J by 0 bases, with 16 bases between them. Germline V gene sequence: CDR1 LNHDA, CDR2 SQIVND (reference sequence).

The J gene is TRBJ2-1, the V gene TRBV20-1; TRBD2 aligns across 8 bases. Germline V gives CDR1 DFQATT, CDR2 SNEGSKA (reference sequence). The CDR3 is made up of 15 amino acids. With V trimmed by 5 bases and J by 12 bases, 18 bases remained unmatched. Written as DNA, the CDR3 is TGCAGTGCTCAGGCGCGGGGGGAAAGCACAGATACGCAGTTCTTC. Translated, it gives CSAQARGESTDTQFF.

This clonotype was detected ten times or more. V gene TRBV10-2 combines with J gene TRBJ1-1, with TRBD1 matching 7 bases. Trimming cost V 6 bases and J 2 bases; bases outside gene matches: 3. Germline V gene lookup returns CDR1 WSHSY and CDR2 SAAADI. This CDR3 contains 13 residues. The CDR3 nucleotides are TGCGCCAGCAGGACAGGGTTTAACACTGAAGCTTTCTTT. Its protein product is CASRTGFNTEAFF.

This chain links TRBV10-3 with TRBJ2-1, with unresolved D. This CDR3 has 13 residues. Germline CDR1 ENHRY, CDR2 SYGVKD. V lost 6 bases, J lost 4 bases, and 10 bases lay in between. This CDR3 reads CAIRMEKYNEQFF. CDR3 DNA: TGTGCCATCAGGATGGAAAAATACAATGAGCAGTTCTTC.

Turning to this clonotype: The conserved closing phenylalanine or tryptophan is absent in this CDR3, likely reflecting a read error. V is TRBV2 and J is TRBJ2-7; D gene unclear. Germline-derived CDR1 and CDR2 are SNHLY and FYNNEI. The CDR3 extends over 11 amino acids. This chain's CDR3 is CVSSETYEQYY. The CDR3 coding sequence is TGTGTCAGCAGTGAGACCTACGAGCAGTACTAC.

The chain uses TRBV7-2 and TRBJ1-5, with TRBD1 as a possible D gene (5 bases). The CDR3 contains 16 residues. V lost 5 bases, J lost 9 bases, and 23 bases lay in between. In germline, CDR1 is SGHTA, CDR2 FQGNSA. The CDR3 reads CASSVDGARWQPPQHF. The CDR3 DNA sequence: TGTGCCAGCAGCGTAGATGGGGCCAGGTGGCAACCGCCCCAGCATTTT.

On this clonotype: Just one base apart from a much larger clone, this may be a read error. This CDR3 fails to terminate in the conserved phenylalanine or tryptophan, so it likely reflects a read error. The chain combines TRBV7-2 with TRBJ2-3; 9 bases line up with TRBD2. The V gene's germline CDR1 is SGHTA and CDR2 FQGNSA. This CDR3 is 16 amino acids long. CDR3 in amino acids: CASSQEVAGATDTQYS. CDR3 bases: TGCGCCAGCAGCCAAGAGGTAGCGGGAGCCACAGATACGCAGTATTCT.

The sample holds a few counts of this clonotype. V usage is TRBV10-3 and J usage is TRBJ1-2, with no clear D. Germline CDR1 is ENHRY and CDR2 is SYGVKD. V shed 4 bases and J shed 8 bases, with 8 bases lying between them. The CDR3 has 11 amino acids. The CDR3 reads CAISGTWGYTF. The CDR3 coding sequence is TGTGCCATCAGTGGGACTTGGGGCTACACCTTC.

The chain combines TRBV11-2 with TRBJ2-7, with 8 positions matching TRBD2. CDR1 SGHAT and CDR2 FQNNGV come from the germline V gene. This CDR3 has 14 amino acids. Losses at the gene ends were 0 bases for V and 3 bases for J; bases not matched to a gene: 1. CDR3 bases: TGTGCCAGCAGCTTAGACGGGAGGGGCTACGAGCAGTACTTC. Its protein is CASSLDGRGYEQYF.

The table lists this clonotype with many counts. The CDR3 nucleotides read TGTGCCAGTATGCCCCCGGGTACCTCTGGAAACACCATATATTTT. Translated, it gives CASMPPGTSGNTIYF. The V call is TRBV19, the J call TRBJ1-3, with D unresolved. The V end lost 7 bases, the J end lost 0 bases, and 13 bases lay between the germline ends. This CDR3 spans 15 amino acids. CDR1 and CDR2 (germline): LNHDA, SQIVND (reference sequence).

To note about this clonotype: This likely comes from a read error, as the CDR3 has no conserved phenylalanine or tryptophan at its end. This chain links TRBV7-3 with TRBJ2-2; D might be TRBD1 (6 bases). The CDR3 extends over 13 amino acids. CDR1 is SGHTA, CDR2 FQGTGA, per germline. Trimming took off 4 bases at V and 6 bases at J, with 9 bases between the two ends. CDR3 loop: CASSSRGSGELFL. In DNA form, the CDR3 reads TGTGCCAGCAGCTCAAGGGGGTCCGGGGAGCTGTTTTTG.

This clonotype was recorded at least ten times. The rearrangement joins TRBV9 to TRBJ2-7; D is possibly TRBD1 (5 bases). Trimming left V 0 bases short and J 3 bases short, with 10 bases between. CDR3 length: 14 residues. The V gene's germline CDR1 is SGDLS and CDR2 YYNGEE. The CDR3 here is CASSVGTGHYEQYF. The CDR3 nucleotides are TGTGCCAGCAGCGTAGGAACAGGCCACTACGAGCAGTACTTC.

This sequence joins TRBV14 and TRBJ1-5; D possibly corresponds to TRBD1 (6 bases). This CDR3 has 16 amino acids. The germline CDR1 and CDR2 sequences are SGHDN and FVKESK. The V end lost 3 bases, the J end lost 3 bases, and 15 bases lay between the germline ends. CDR3 coding DNA: TGTGCCAGCAGCCAGGCAGGGAGACAGGTCAATCAGCCCCAGCATTTT. This sequence encodes CASSQAGRQVNQPQHF. The whole variable domain, remainder taken from reference TRBV14 and TRBJ1-5, is EAGVTQFPSHSVIEKGQTVTLRCDPISGHDNLYWYRRVMGKEIKFLLHFVKESKQDESGMPNNRFLAERTGGTYSTLKVQPAELEDSGVYFCASSQAGRQVNQPQHFGDGTRLSIL.

This clonotype was seen repeatedly, ten times or more. The CDR3 sequence: CSASGSGRFTDTQYF. DNA for the CDR3: TGCAGTGCTAGCGGTAGCGGGAGATTCACAGATACGCAGTATTTT. This chain links TRBV20-1 with TRBJ2-3; 9 bases line up with TRBD2. This CDR3 comprises 15 residues. Germline values: CDR1 DFQATT, CDR2 SNEGSKA (reference sequence). V lost 3 bases to trimming and J lost 2 bases; unmatched junction nucleotides: 6.